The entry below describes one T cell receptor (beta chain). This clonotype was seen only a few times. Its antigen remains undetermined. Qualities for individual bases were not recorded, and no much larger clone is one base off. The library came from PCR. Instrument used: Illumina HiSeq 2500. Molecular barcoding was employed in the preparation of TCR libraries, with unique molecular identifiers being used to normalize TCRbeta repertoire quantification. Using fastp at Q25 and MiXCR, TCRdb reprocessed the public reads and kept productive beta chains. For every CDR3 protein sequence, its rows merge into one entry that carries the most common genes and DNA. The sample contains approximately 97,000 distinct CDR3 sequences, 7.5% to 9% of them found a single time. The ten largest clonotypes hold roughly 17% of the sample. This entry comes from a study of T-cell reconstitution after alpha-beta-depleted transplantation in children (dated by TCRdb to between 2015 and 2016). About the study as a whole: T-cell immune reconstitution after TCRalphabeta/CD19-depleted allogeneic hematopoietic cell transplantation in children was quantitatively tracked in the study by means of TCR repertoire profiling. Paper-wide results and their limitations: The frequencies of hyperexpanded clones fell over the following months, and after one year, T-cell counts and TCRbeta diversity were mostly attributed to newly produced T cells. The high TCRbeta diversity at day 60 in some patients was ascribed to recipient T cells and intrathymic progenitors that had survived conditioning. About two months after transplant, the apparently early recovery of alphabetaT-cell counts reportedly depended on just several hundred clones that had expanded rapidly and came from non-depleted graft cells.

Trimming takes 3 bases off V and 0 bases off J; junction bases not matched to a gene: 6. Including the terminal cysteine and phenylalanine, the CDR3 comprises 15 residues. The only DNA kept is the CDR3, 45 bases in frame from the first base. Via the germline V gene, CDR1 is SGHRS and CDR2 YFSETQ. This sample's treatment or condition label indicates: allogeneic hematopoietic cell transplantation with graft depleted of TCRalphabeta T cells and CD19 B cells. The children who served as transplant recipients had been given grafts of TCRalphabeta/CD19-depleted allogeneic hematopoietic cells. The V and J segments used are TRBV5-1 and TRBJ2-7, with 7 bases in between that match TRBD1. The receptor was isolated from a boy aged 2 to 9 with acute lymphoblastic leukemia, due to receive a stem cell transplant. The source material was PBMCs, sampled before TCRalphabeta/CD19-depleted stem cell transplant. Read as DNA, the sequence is TGCGCCAGCAGCTCTTCAGGGGGACGCTCCTACGAGCAGTACTTC. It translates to CASSSSGGRSYEQYF.